What follows is one T cell receptor (beta chain) and its context. The antigen is unknown. A multiplex PCR was run with 60 Vbeta primers and 13 Jbeta primers. Only in-frame clones appear in the TCRdb table, and some are missing; sequencing was by immunoSEQ multiplex PCR. The data contain about 100,000 clones, roughly 84% of them seen just once; the ten biggest clones take up 1.2%. With 4 bases clipped from V and 0 bases from J, the junction kept 3 bases outside the gene matches. The germline V gene has CDR1 MNHEY and CDR2 SVGAGI. The CDR3 loop spans 15 amino acids. These data belong to a study of cytomegalovirus exposure and HLA in healthy donors. Regarding the study as a whole: The study recorded 164 TCR beta chains that were cytomegalovirus-associated. In a later analysis, a genetic analysis reported fewer productive-TCR N-insertions in an Asian-associated ancestry cluster than the cohort average. What a later analysis showed was that several of the most significant clusters appeared linked to common viral pathogens.

This sequence joins TRBV6-5 and TRBJ1-3; 7 nucleotides align to TRBD1. The sample was PBMCs. The TCR originated in a young woman in good health and CMV-seronegative. In DNA, the CDR3 is TGTGCCAGCAGTTCCACAGGGGACTCTGGAAACACCATATATTTT. It translates to CASSSTGDSGNTIYF.